This T cell receptor beta chain was sequenced in a study of tumor-infiltrating lymphocytes in localized non-small cell lung cancer. In the study overall: The cohort mixed smokers and never-smokers, several histologies, and some post-neoadjuvant-chemotherapy samples. Whole-study results and caveats: No link was found between tumor T-cell fraction and recurrence-free survival. Higher tumor T cell infiltration than in uninvolved lung was supported by TCRbeta sequencing.

The table lists this clone with many counts. Its target is unknown. TCRdb's copy holds only in-frame clones and misses some; the assay was immunoSEQ multiplex PCR. Among about 16,000 clones listed, less than 50% were seen once. Germline CDR1 and CDR2: SSHAT and FNYEAQ (reference sequence). The CDR3 totals 12 residues. The V and J ends lost 4 bases and 7 bases respectively, with 7 bases between them. The chain combines TRBV7-7 with TRBJ2-2; D gene ambiguous. The receptor was isolated from a human donor with non-small cell lung cancer. Material for sequencing was lung tumor tissue. Here the CDR3 reads CASSSIRGELFF. CDR3 bases: TGTGCCAGCAGCTCAATCCGCGGGGAGCTGTTTTTT.